What follows is one TCR beta chain and its context. The antigen is not known. This sample stems from a study of beta chain features in type 1 diabetes. Study as a whole: Sorted cells numbering approximately 110,000,000 were examined across all samples. General observations from the study: A potential PCR bias toward shorter templates would be equal in patient and control samples. Any HLA effect on TCRB rearrangement was left unresolved by small sub-analyses. Among type 1 diabetes patients, VDJ junctions had fewer insertions and more deletions.

The authors reverse transcribed all of the isolated RNA, so sequencing captured expressed TCRB transcripts. Assay used: immunoSEQ multiplex PCR; TCRdb lists only in-frame clones, some missing. Among roughly 300,000 clones listed, roughly 8% were seen once. Germline lookup yields CDR1 SGHDT and CDR2 YYEEEE. The V end lost 2 bases, the J end lost 3 bases, and 9 bases lay between the germline ends. CDR3 length: 13 residues. The chain joins TRBV5-6 to TRBJ2-7, with D possibly being TRBD1 or TRBD2 (5 bases each). The source of this sequence is a young woman in good health. The specimen sequenced was central memory CD4+ T cells from blood. The CDR3 loop is CASSFGDRYEQYF. CDR3 bases: TGTGCCAGCAGCTTTGGGGACCGCTACGAGCAGTACTTC.